The entry that follows covers one T cell receptor (beta chain) sequence. The sample originates from a study of blood T cell repertoires in COVID-19. Across the whole study: The origin of the acute and convalescent COVID-19 samples was the United States, Italy and Spain. Sources were T cells, B-cell-depleted T cells, or PBMCs; the material itself was cDNA or gDNA.

The CDR3 contains 12 residues. Germline V gene sequence: CDR1 SGHAT, CDR2 FQNNGV. V was trimmed by 7 bases and J by 3 bases, leaving 10 bases between them. Sequencing used immunoSEQ multiplex PCR; TCRdb keeps in-frame clones, though not all of them. The sample has more than 200,000 clones; 65% to 90% are singletons. Clinical history reported by participants formed the basis on which cohorts were assigned. Recovery meant two consecutive negative NP/OP PCR tests, professional clearance, or resolved symptoms. Input material: PBMCs or T cells enriched from blood (not recorded which). The chain is built from TRBV11-2 and TRBJ2-7, with a weak D call TRBD1 (6 bases). The sequence derives from a man aged 35 to 55 who had recovered from COVID-19. CDR3 protein: CASKSRGYEQYF. CDR3 nucleotide sequence: TGTGCCAGCAAGAGCAGGGGCTACGAGCAGTACTTC.